This passage covers 31 T cell receptor beta chains from one sample sequenced in a study of control samples from healthy donors and cancer patients. The assay was immunoSEQ multiplex PCR, and TCRdb's table has in-frame clones only and misses some. The sample yields some 130,000 clones, about 88% seen once. The sequencing input was blood. These receptors originate from a woman in her 30s in good health.

The V gene is TRBV19, the J gene TRBJ2-7, with TRBD2 identical over 12 bases. Germline V CDR1 and CDR2: LNHDA, SQIVND (reference sequence). CDR3 length: 15 amino acids. The V and J ends lost 8 bases and 6 bases, in that order; junction bases with no gene match: 11. The CDR3 coding sequence is TGTGCCAGTCCAACTAGCGGGAGGCCCCTCGGCGAGCAGTACTTC. Translated, it gives CASPTSGRPLGEQYF. The whole variable domain, filled in from reference TRBV19 and TRBJ2-7, reads DGGITQSPKYLFRKEGQNVTLSCEQNLNHDAMYWYRQDPGQGLRLIYYSQIVNDFQKGDIAEGYSVSREKKESFPLTVTSAQKNPTAFYLCASPTSGRPLGEQYFGPGTRLTVT.

The chain couples TRBV10-1 to TRBJ2-7; maybe TRBD2 (7 bases). This CDR3 contains 15 residues. The germline CDR1 and CDR2 sequences are WNHNN and SYGVQD (reference sequence). Between the trimmed V and J ends, which lost 3 bases and 3 bases, there was a span of 15 bases. CDR3 sequence: CASSDREGGGYEQYF. The CDR3 nucleotides read TGCGCCAGCAGTGATCGTGAGGGAGGGGGCTACGAGCAGTACTTC.

On this clone itself: Other nucleotide sequences from this sample produce the same CDR3. The V and J genes are TRBV28 and TRBJ2-3, with D perhaps matching TRBD1 (6 bases). Trimming left V 6 bases short and J 4 bases short, with 17 bases between. This CDR3 comprises 15 residues. Germline assignment: CDR1 MDHEN and CDR2 SYDVKM. This CDR3 reads CASRWGQTQADTQYF. In DNA form, the CDR3 reads TGTGCCAGCAGGTGGGGACAAACCCAGGCAGATACGCAGTATTTT.

As concerns this clone: Other DNA sequences in the sample encode the same CDR3. The chain links TRBV5-6 to TRBJ1-5; D is perhaps TRBD1 (6 bases). Germline V gene lookup returns CDR1 SGHDT and CDR2 YYEEEE. Trimming left V 0 bases short and J 5 bases short, with 6 bases between. CDR3 length equals 13 residues. CDR3 in amino acids: CASSLDRDQPQHF. CDR3 DNA: TGTGCCAGCAGCTTGGACAGGGATCAGCCCCAGCATTTT.

The chain links TRBV30 to TRBJ1-2; D gene uncertain. The CDR3 runs to 14 residues. Germline CDR1 GTSNPN, CDR2 SVGIG (reference sequence). Trimming removed 3 bases from V and 1 base from J, with 12 bases in between. The CDR3 here is CAWSPLRSNYGYTF. As DNA, the CDR3 is TGTGCCTGGAGCCCCTTGAGGAGTAACTATGGCTACACCTTC.

V is TRBV2 and J is TRBJ2-4; the match to TRBD2 covers 9 bases. Germline CDR1 SNHLY, CDR2 FYNNEI. This CDR3 comprises 14 residues. The trim removed 6 bases at V and 8 bases at J, leaving 8 bases unmatched. The CDR3 loop reads CASSKGTSMDIQYF. CDR3 nucleotides: TGTGCCAGCAGCAAAGGGACTAGCATGGACATTCAGTACTTC. The whole variable domain, filled in from reference TRBV2 and TRBJ2-4, reads EPEVTQTPSHQVTQMGQEVILRCVPISNHLYFYWYRQILGQKVEFLVSFYNNEISEKSEIFDDQFSVERPDGSNFTLKIRSTKLEDSAMYFCASSKGTSMDIQYFGAGTRLSVL.

The chain is built from TRBV6-5 and TRBJ2-7; a weak D match, TRBD1 (6 bases). The germline V gene encodes CDR1 MNHEY and CDR2 SVGAGI. The CDR3 sequence is 13 residues long. The V end lost 8 bases, the J end lost 3 bases, and 14 bases lay between the germline ends. CDR3 DNA: TGTGCCAGCTCAGACGAAGGGGGCTACGAGCAGTACTTC. Translated: CASSDEGGYEQYF.

This clone appeared once. The gene calls are TRBV15 and TRBJ2-7, with 9 bases identical to TRBD2. This CDR3 has 15 residues. Germline CDR1 reads LNHNV; CDR2 reads YYDKDF (reference sequence). V lost 1 base and J lost 4; bases outside the gene matches: 5. The DNA of the CDR3 is TGTGCCACCAGCAGAGTTTTAGCGGGGGAATACGAGCAGTACTTC. Translation gives CATSRVLAGEYEQYF.

This chain uses TRBV19 with TRBJ1-1; D gene ambiguous. In germline, CDR1 is LNHDA, CDR2 SQIVND (reference sequence). This CDR3 has 15 amino acids. The ends were cut back, 1 base at V and 2 bases at J, with 11 bases in the middle. The CDR3 spells CASSIARVANTEAFF. As DNA, the CDR3 is TGTGCCAGTAGTATAGCCCGGGTTGCAAACACTGAAGCTTTCTTT.

The chain carries TRBV30 and TRBJ1-1, with no clear D. V was pared by 3 bases and J by 3 bases, with 5 bases between. The CDR3 covers 11 residues. Germline V gene data show CDR1 as GTSNPN and CDR2 as SVGIG (reference sequence). Here the CDR3 DNA reads TGTGCCTGGAGGATGGACACTGAAGCTTTCTTT. Protein sequence: CAWRMDTEAFF.

The chain employs TRBV5-1 and TRBJ1-1; D is perhaps TRBD1 (5 bases). V lost 3 bases to trimming and J lost 2 bases, with 11 bases between them. CDR3 length equals 14 residues. The germline V gene encodes CDR1 SGHRS and CDR2 YFSETQ. The CDR3 DNA is TGCGCCAGCAGCTACCTCGGGGCAAACACTGAAGCTTTCTTT. Amino acids: CASSYLGANTEAFF.

The chain joins TRBV4-1 to TRBJ1-2; 7 positions match TRBD1. This CDR3 comprises 14 residues. Germline V gene sequence: CDR1 MGHRA, CDR2 YSYEKL. Losses at the gene ends were 1 base for V and 6 bases for J; bases not matched to a gene: 5. The CDR3 DNA is TGCGCCAGCAGCCAAGTTAAAACAGGGGATGGCTACACCTTC. Residues: CASSQVKTGDGYTF.

A few counts support this clone. The V call is TRBV18, the J call TRBJ2-1; 9 bases match TRBD1. Losses at the gene ends were 3 bases for V and 6 bases for J; bases not matched to a gene: 6. Per the germline V gene, CDR1 is KGHSH and CDR2 is LQKENI. This CDR3 is built from 15 residues. The CDR3 DNA follows: TGTGCCAGCTCACCGGGACAGGGTCTCGTCAATGAGCAGTTCTTC. This codes for CASSPGQGLVNEQFF.

This chain uses TRBV6-5 with TRBJ2-3, with D maybe TRBD2 (5 bases). In germline, CDR1 is MNHEY, CDR2 SVGAGI. Trimming took off 6 bases at V and 4 bases at J, with 17 bases between the two ends. This CDR3 region has 15 residues. This CDR3 is CASSDAWRNSDTQYF. The CDR3 nucleotides read TGTGCCAGCAGCGACGCTTGGAGGAACTCAGATACGCAGTATTTT.

The chain combines TRBV7-8 with TRBJ1-1; TRBD1 matches at 8 bases. With 5 bases clipped from V and 4 bases from J, the junction kept 6 bases outside the gene matches. CDR3 length equals 14 residues. The germline V gene encodes CDR1 SGHVS and CDR2 FQNEAQ. CDR3 loop: CASSTRQGITEAFF. The CDR3 DNA reads TGTGCCAGCAGCACCCGACAGGGGATCACTGAAGCTTTCTTT.

This clone was detected only once. Other DNA sequences in this specimen translate into the identical CDR3. The rearrangement joins TRBV5-1 to TRBJ2-3; the D gene is possibly TRBD2 (6 bases). Germline-derived CDR1 and CDR2 are SGHRS and YFSETQ. This CDR3 contains 14 residues. With 3 bases removed from V and 6 bases from J, the gap between germline ends came to 14 bases. The chain's CDR3 is CASSSGTSADTQYF. The CDR3, as DNA: TGCGCCAGCAGCTCAGGGACTTCCGCGGATACGCAGTATTTT.

V gene TRBV19 combines with J gene TRBJ1-5; D is uncertain. Germline V gene data show CDR1 as LNHDA and CDR2 as SQIVND (reference sequence). CDR3 size: 14 residues. The ends were cut back, 3 bases at V and 3 bases at J, with 9 bases in the middle. Here the CDR3 reads CASSILVPNQPQHF. The CDR3 DNA follows: TGTGCCAGTAGTATTCTGGTCCCCAATCAGCCCCAGCATTTT.

This chain uses TRBV6-5 with TRBJ1-4; 8 bases agree with TRBD1. The germline V gene has CDR1 MNHEY and CDR2 SVGAGI. The CDR3 runs to 15 residues. J gave up 1 base and V 6 bases, and 4 bases lay outside the gene matches. The chain's CDR3 is CASRNRGGTNEKLFF. Here the CDR3 DNA reads TGTGCCAGCAGAAACAGGGGGGGAACTAATGAAAAACTGTTTTTT.

This chain joins TRBV7-9 and TRBJ1-2; 8 bases are shared with TRBD1. Germline V gives CDR1 SEHNR, CDR2 FQNEAQ (reference sequence). V was pared by 3 bases and J by 8 bases, with 5 bases of the junction left unmatched. This CDR3 region has 13 residues. CDR3 nucleotide sequence: TGTGCCAGCAGCTTGGACAGGGTAGTAGGCTACACCTTC. This encodes CASSLDRVVGYTF. Combining the CDR3 with reference TRBV7-9 and TRBJ1-2 gives the whole variable domain DTGVSQNPRHKITKRGQNVTFRCDPISEHNRLYWYRQTLGQGPEFLTYFQNEAQLEKSRLLSDRFSAERPKGSFSTLEIQRTEQGDSAMYLCASSLDRVVGYTFGSGTRLTVV.

The table lists this clone with a count of one. This chain uses TRBV7-2 with TRBJ2-2; 15 nucleotides agree with TRBD2. Trimming at V came to 5 bases and at J to 7 bases, leaving 5 bases not matched to a gene. The germline gives CDR1 SGHTA, CDR2 FQGNSA. The CDR3 consists of 16 residues. The CDR3: CASSTGLAGGVGELFF. CDR3 sequence (DNA): TGTGCCAGCAGCACTGGACTAGCGGGAGGGGTCGGGGAGCTGTTTTTT.

This chain uses TRBV5-1 with TRBJ1-1, with D hard to call. The V gene lost 4 bases and the J gene lost 0 bases, with 16 bases spanning the gap. The germline V gene has CDR1 SGHRS and CDR2 YFSETQ. The length of the CDR3 is 16 residues. The CDR3: CASSLPEGQMNTEAFF. The DNA of the CDR3 is TGCGCCAGCAGCCTCCCGGAAGGGCAGATGAACACTGAAGCTTTCTTT.

The chain has TRBV18 and TRBJ2-1, with 9 nucleotides matching TRBD1. With 2 bases clipped from V and 7 bases from J, the junction kept 9 bases outside the gene matches. Looked up from germline, CDR1 is KGHSH and CDR2 is LQKENI. CDR3 size: 16 residues. CDR3 sequence (DNA): TGTGCCAGCTCACCAACGGGACAGGGTATAGGGAATGAGCAGTTCTTC. Translated: CASSPTGQGIGNEQFF. The full variable domain, its missing parts supplied by reference TRBV18 and TRBJ2-1, is NAGVMQNPRHLVRRRGQEARLRCSPMKGHSHVYWYRQLPEEGLKFMVYLQKENIIDESGMPKERFSAEFPKEGPSILRIQQVVRGDSAAYFCASSPTGQGIGNEQFFGPGTRLTVL.

This clone has just one count. This chain joins TRBV6-5 and TRBJ1-1; 7 bases agree with TRBD1. The V gene's germline CDR1 is MNHEY and CDR2 SVGAGI. The CDR3 is made up of 13 amino acids. With 6 bases clipped from V and 3 bases from J, the junction kept 4 bases outside the gene matches. The CDR3 DNA reads TGTGCCAGCAGCGGTACAGGGGACACTGAAGCTTTCTTT. Encoded protein: CASSGTGDTEAFF.

The rearrangement links TRBV6-6 to TRBJ2-7; maybe TRBD1 (6 bases). With 8 bases removed from V and 3 bases from J, the gap between germline ends came to 17 bases. CDR1 MNHNY and CDR2 SVGAGI come from the germline V gene (reference sequence). The CDR3 spans 14 residues. The CDR3, as DNA: TGTGCCAGCGGGCAAAGGGACAAGCACTACGAGCAGTACTTC. This sequence encodes CASGQRDKHYEQYF.

This clone showed up just once. The J gene is TRBJ1-1, the V gene TRBV29-1, with D maybe TRBD1 (6 bases). The germline gives CDR1 SQVTM, CDR2 ANQGSEA. The V end lost 6 bases, the J end lost 4 bases, and 15 bases lay between the germline ends. This CDR3 is built from 13 residues. CDR3 loop: CSVVQGGGTEAFF. CDR3 bases: TGCAGCGTGGTACAGGGTGGTGGCACTGAAGCTTTCTTT.

The chain links TRBV29-1 to TRBJ2-2; the match to TRBD2 covers 8 bases. This CDR3 is built from 15 residues. V lost 3 bases, J lost 4 bases, and 7 bases stayed unmatched. In germline, CDR1 is SQVTM, CDR2 ANQGSEA. DNA for the CDR3: TGCAGCGTTGAGTTACGTCTAGCGGGCACCGGGGAGCTGTTTTTT. Translated, it gives CSVELRLAGTGELFF.

V gene TRBV21-1 combines with J gene TRBJ2-1; no DNA check was done on the table's D call, TRBD2. TRBV21-1 is marked as a pseudogene. The length of the CDR3 is 16 residues. Here the CDR3 reads CASSTPLRRTYNEQFF. In DNA, the CDR3 is TGTGCCAGCAGCACCCCACTCAGGAGGACCTACAATGAGCAGTTCTTC.

The chain has TRBV28 and TRBJ1-4; D perhaps matches TRBD1 (5 bases). Germline V gives CDR1 MDHEN, CDR2 SYDVKM. The CDR3 loop spans 14 amino acids. Trimming removed 5 bases at V and 8 bases at J, with 15 bases between. In nucleotides, the CDR3 is TGTGCCAGCAGTGGGTATGAGGGGTCGGAAAAACTGTTTTTT. Amino acids: CASSGYEGSEKLFF.

This rearrangement joins TRBV14 to TRBJ2-2; TRBD1 might be the D (5 bases). Trimming took off 1 base at V and 5 bases at J, with 11 bases between the two ends. Per the germline V gene, CDR1 is SGHDN and CDR2 is FVKESK. This CDR3 is built from 15 residues. CDR3 in amino acids: CASSQAWGRTGELFF. DNA of the CDR3: TGTGCCAGCAGCCAAGCTTGGGGCCGGACCGGGGAGCTGTTTTTT. Complete variable domain (other parts from reference TRBV14 and TRBJ2-2): EAGVTQFPSHSVIEKGQTVTLRCDPISGHDNLYWYRRVMGKEIKFLLHFVKESKQDESGMPNNRFLAERTGGTYSTLKVQPAELEDSGVYFCASSQAWGRTGELFFGEGSRLTVL.

About this clone: This sample includes further DNA sequences coding for the same CDR3. V gene TRBV5-1 combines with J gene TRBJ2-7; D not resolved. The ends were cut back, 0 bases at V and 0 bases at J, with 4 bases in the middle. Per germline, CDR1 SGHRS and CDR2 YFSETQ. The length of the CDR3 is 13 residues. The CDR3 reads CASSLGSSYEQYF. In DNA, the CDR3 is TGCGCCAGCAGCTTGGGAAGCTCCTACGAGCAGTACTTC.

The chain employs TRBV7-2 and TRBJ1-5, with TRBD1 as a possible D gene (5 bases). CDR1 and CDR2 from the germline V gene are SGHTA and FQGNSA. This CDR3 is 17 amino acids long. V was pared by 5 bases and J by 0 bases, with 17 bases between. The DNA for the CDR3 is TGTGCCAGCAGCCGGCGGGCAGGGATTGATAGCAATCAGCCCCAGCATTTT. Translation gives CASSRRAGIDSNQPQHF.